This T cell receptor beta chain was obtained from a study of cytomegalovirus exposure and HLA in healthy donors. V lost 4 bases and J 5 bases, leaving 9 bases between the germline ends. CDR3 length: 13 residues. Germline V gene sequence: CDR1 SGHTA, CDR2 FQGTGA. For this clone: The antigen is not known.

Broader study findings: Across HLA loci, a later analysis found differing TCR association rates, with DRB1 most and HLA-C fewest. In an earlier analysis, productive rearrangement rates for most beta V segments clustered near 87% or 30%.

Researchers ran the PCR with 60 Vbeta and 13 Jbeta primers. Assay used: immunoSEQ multiplex PCR; TCRdb lists only in-frame clones, some missing. The data contain some 200,000 clones, roughly 80% of them singletons. The sample taken for sequencing was PBMCs. The V and J genes are TRBV7-3 and TRBJ2-1, with D uncertain. The sequence was obtained from a man aged 40-49 years in good health and CMV-seronegative. This CDR3 is CASSSGTNNEQFF. DNA for the CDR3: TGTGCCAGCAGCTCTGGCACCAACAATGAGCAGTTCTTC.